This T cell receptor (beta chain) is from a study of blood T cell repertoires in COVID-19. Libraries were prepared by immunoSEQ multiplex PCR; TCRdb keeps only in-frame clonotypes and omits some of them. The sample contains hundreds of thousands of clones, 90% of which appear only once. This CDR3 spans 13 amino acids. V was clipped by 0 bases and J by 8 bases, with 11 bases between them. CDR1 and CDR2 (germline): SGHRS, YFSETQ. Sequenced: peripheral blood. This TCR came from a woman aged 40 to 55 with COVID-19, enrolled during active disease. This sequence joins TRBV5-1 and TRBJ1-2; D possibly corresponds to TRBD1 (5 bases). The CDR3 protein is CASSLAGGEGYTF. The CDR3 coding sequence is TGCGCCAGCAGCTTGGCCGGAGGGGAAGGCTACACCTTC.